The rows below give T cell receptor beta chains drawn from one sample of a study of regulatory T cells in long-lasting Graves disease. TCRdb re-analysed the multiplex PCR reads in MiXCR, keeping a single row per CDR3 protein. The sample includes roughly 430,000 distinct CDR3 sequences, about 16% of them seen just once. These data were also filed under a second study, of T cells in Graves' hyperthyroidism and ophthalmopathy.

Source: peripheral blood mononuclear cells (PBMCs), taken at new diagnosis, from a patient treated with antithyroid drugs. Receptor source: a woman aged 25-40 years with Graves disease. Each CDR3 is given with its conserved first and last residue. Each record gives: clone size, J gene, V gene, D gene, CDR3 DNA, CDR3 protein. A D gene is named only where the DNA matches it firmly. Not all rows give a size; the values are once, few, many and, for expanded clones, a class.

few	TRBJ2-1	TRBV5-1	TRBD2	TGTGCCAGCAGCACGCGCGGACTAGCGGCGTACAATGAGCAGTTCTTC	CASSTRGLAAYNEQFF
many	TRBJ2-3	TRBV15	TRBD2	TGTGCCACCAGCAGGGCGGCGGGAGGGCCGCCAGATACGCAGTATTTT	CATSRAAGGPPDTQYF
many	TRBJ2-3	TRBV5-1	TRBD2	TGCGCCAGCAGCTTGACGGGAGGGACCACAGATACGCAGTATTTT	CASSLTGGTTDTQYF
few	TRBJ1-5	TRBV12-3/TRBV12-4	TRBD1	TGTGCCAGCGGAAGGACAGGGGGCAATCAGCCCCAGCATTTT	CASGRTGGNQPQHF
many	TRBJ1-5	TRBV3-1	-	TGTGCCAGCAGCCGATCGGTTCGGCAGCCCCAGCATTTT	CASSRSVRQPQHF
-	TRBJ1-6	TRBV13	TRBD1	TGTGCCAGCAGCCCCGGGACAGGGTACGGGAGGGTTTCGCCCCTCCACTTT	CASSPGTGYGRVSPLHF
many	TRBJ1-3	TRBV30	-	TGTGCCTGGAGTGTACAAGCTGGAAACACCATATATTTT	CAWSVQAGNTIYF
few	TRBJ2-7	TRBV25-1	TRBD2	TGTGCCAGCAGTGACGGGACTAGCGGGAGGGCCTTAGTCGACGAGCAGTACTTC	CASSDGTSGRALVDEQYF
many	TRBJ2-5	TRBV7-2	TRBD2	TGTGCCAGCAGCGCGGGAGGTTTAAAAGAGACCCAGTACTTC	CASSAGGLKETQYF
many	TRBJ2-1	TRBV11-2	-	TGTGCCAGCAGCTTAAACGAGCGGAATGAGCAGTTCTTC	CASSLNERNEQFF
many	TRBJ2-7	TRBV7-9	-	TGTGCCAGCAGCCTCAACTCGGACCCCCGGCACGAGCAGTACTTC	CASSLNSDPRHEQYF
many	TRBJ2-7	TRBV5-1	-	TGCGCCAGCAGCACAGGACAGCTCTCCTACGAGCAGTACTTC	CASSTGQLSYEQYF
-	TRBJ1-6	TRBV7-8	-	TGTGCCAGCAGAGGGGGGGCGCGTACTTCACCCCTCCACTTT	CASRGGARTSPLHF
many	TRBJ2-3	TRBV7-9	-	TGTGCCAGCAGCCCGAGAGGGCCCAACACAGATACGCAGTATTTT	CASSPRGPNTDTQYF
-	TRBJ2-6	TRBV13	TRBD1	TGTGCCAGCAGCTTAGGACAGGGGGCGAGTTCTGGGGCCAACGTCCTGACTTTC	CASSLGQGASSGANVLTF
many	TRBJ2-3	TRBV28	-	TGTGCCAGCAGTGACCAGACAGATACGCAGTATTTT	CASSDQTDTQYF
many	TRBJ2-3	TRBV7-8	-	TGTGCCAGCAGCTTATTGGCAGCCAGCACAGATACGCAGTATTTT	CASSLLAASTDTQYF
many	TRBJ2-7	TRBV28	TRBD2	TGTGCCAGCAGTGGCCCCGGGACTAGCGGGATCAAGGGGAACTACGAGCAGTACTTC	CASSGPGTSGIKGNYEQYF
many	TRBJ2-3	TRBV6-2/TRBV6-3	-	TGTGCCAGCAGCTCCGGGACATCTAGCACAGATACGCAGTATTTT	CASSSGTSSTDTQYF
many	TRBJ2-7	TRBV2	-	TGTGCCAGCAGTGTCCACGAGCAGTACTTC	CASSVHEQYF
many	TRBJ2-2	TRBV10-3	TRBD1	TGTGCCGTCCACCGGGACAGGGCTCTCACCGGGGAGCTGTTTTTT	CAVHRDRALTGELFF
-	TRBJ2-3	TRBV25-1	-	TGTGCCAGCAGTGATATAGGGAGGAGTCGGTCAGATACGCAGTATTTT	CASSDIGRSRSDTQYF
many	TRBJ2-7	TRBV6-1	TRBD2	TGTGCCAGCCGAAAGGCCGGGACTAGCGGGTCCTACGAGCAGTACTTC	CASRKAGTSGSYEQYF
many	TRBJ1-1	TRBV10-2	-	TGCGCCAGCAGTAGGGAAGGTGACACTGAGGCTTTCTTT	CASSREGDTEAFF
many	TRBJ2-2	TRBV5-5	TRBD2	TGTGCCAGCAGCCCTCTCCCAAAAGCGGGGACCGGGGAGCTGTTTTTT	CASSPLPKAGTGELFF
few	TRBJ2-1	TRBV10-3	-	TGTGCCATCAGTGAGGCAGCCAGCTCCTCCTACAATGAGCAGTTCTTC	CAISEAASSSYNEQFF
-	TRBJ1-2	TRBV6-5	-	TGTGCCAGCAGTTACTCGGGACATGGGGTTGGCTACACCTTC	CASSYSGHGVGYTF
many	TRBJ2-3	TRBV20-1	-	TGCAGTGCTAGGATACCCCGGCGGGTGGGAGATACGCAGTATTTT	CSARIPRRVGDTQYF
few	TRBJ1-2	TRBV6-2/TRBV6-3	TRBD1	TGTGCCAGCAGTTACTCGACGGACAGGACCTTCTATGGCTACACCTTC	CASSYSTDRTFYGYTF
many	TRBJ1-5	TRBV19	-	TGTGCCAGCAGCTTAGTGGGCAGGGACCAGCCCCAGCATTTT	CASSLVGRDQPQHF
many	TRBJ1-1	TRBV28	-	TGTGCCAGCAGTTTCCTGACAAGCACTGAAGCTTTCTTT	CASSFLTSTEAFF